The clone carrying this TCR beta chain was counted ten times or more. Antigen: not known. According to the study, genomic DNA was the template for TCR beta VDJ and CDR3 profiling. TCRdb ran MiXCR on the reads and lists one entry per CDR3 protein. The sample lists about 470,000 distinct CDR3 sequences; about a third were seen once. All patients picked for sequencing had shown, by flow cytometry, an expansion of CD8+CD57+ cells. No therapy had been given to the patients at the time of blood sampling. This specimen comes from a study of CD8+CD57+ T cells in acquired aplastic anemia. Study as a whole: Yields of DNA that came from sorted CD4+ and CD8+ cells averaged around 3 ug.

This CDR3 contains 13 residues. Unmatched junction bases numbered 6, after V lost 7 bases and J lost 5 bases. CDR1 and CDR2 (germline): MGHDK, SYGVNS. Whole-study results and caveats: There were 25 to 30 CD8+ CDR3 sequences that occurred in both patients and controls. Patients and controls were not found to differ significantly in CD8+ Simpson's diversity.

The sequence was collected from a human donor with aplastic anemia. The sample taken for sequencing was sorted CD4+, CD8+, or CD8+CD57+ T cells (not recorded which) from PBMCs. The chain is built from TRBV25-1 and TRBJ1-1, with 8 bases that match TRBD1. The CDR3 region has the DNA TGTGCCAGCACAAAGACAGGGGTGACTGAAGCTTTCTTT. Translating it yields CASTKTGVTEAFF.